A single sample gave rise to the 17 T cell receptor beta chains below, sequenced in a study of blood T cell repertoires in COVID-19. Some clones are missing from TCRdb's copy, which holds only in-frame ones; the method was immunoSEQ multiplex PCR. The sample consists of about 270,000 clones, roughly 91% of them appearing once. The sample was PBMCs or T cells enriched from blood (not recorded which). The receptor source for this set is a woman aged 60-75 years who had recovered from COVID-19.

As concerns this clone: The same CDR3 also results from other DNA sequences found in this sample. The chain couples TRBV5-1 to TRBJ2-3; TRBD2 agrees at 13 bases. Trimming removed 4 bases from V and 3 bases from J; junction bases left unmatched: 5. This CDR3 contains 16 residues. Germline V gene data show CDR1 as SGHRS and CDR2 as YFSETQ. The CDR3 sequence is CASSPPGLAGTDTQYF. The CDR3 DNA reads as TGCGCCAGCAGCCCCCCGGGACTAGCGGGGACAGATACGCAGTATTTT.

J is TRBJ1-4 and V is TRBV18; perhaps TRBD1 as D (5 bases). Trimming pared 4 bases from V and 8 bases from J, leaving 11 bases between. The CDR3 length is 13 residues. CDR1 is KGHSH, CDR2 LQKENI, per germline. The CDR3 loop is CASSQGQDEKLFF. The DNA for the CDR3 is TGTGCCAGCTCACAGGGGCAAGACGAAAAACTGTTTTTT.

This chain uses TRBV9 with TRBJ1-3; no definite D call. The CDR3 extends over 16 amino acids. Germline loops: CDR1 SGDLS, CDR2 YYNGEE. Between the trimmed V and J ends, which lost 0 bases and 0 bases, there was a span of 10 bases. The CDR3 DNA is TGTGCCAGCAGCGTAGAGGCGGGGAACTCTGGAAACACCATATATTTT. This encodes CASSVEAGNSGNTIYF.

V usage is TRBV6-4 and J usage is TRBJ1-1, with TRBD1 matching over 7 bases. Per germline, CDR1 MRHNA and CDR2 SNTAGT. This CDR3 spans 13 amino acids. V lost 6 bases, J lost 2 bases, and 3 bases stayed unmatched. The CDR3 spells CASSWDSNTEAFF. CDR3 DNA: TGTGCCAGCAGCTGGGACAGCAACACTGAAGCTTTCTTT.

This clone was observed a single time. This chain links TRBV18 with TRBJ2-5; 14 bases map to TRBD2. Germline V gene lookup returns CDR1 KGHSH and CDR2 LQKENI. V gave up 3 bases and J gave up 5 bases; unmatched junction bases: 5. This CDR3 comprises 16 residues. Written as DNA, the CDR3 is TGTGCCAGCTCACCTCCGGGACTAGCGGGGGAGGAGACCCAGTACTTC. It yields the protein CASSPPGLAGEETQYF.

This chain uses TRBV19 with TRBJ1-4; 8 bases map to TRBD1. The V gene's germline CDR1 is LNHDA and CDR2 SQIVND (reference sequence). The CDR3 loop spans 16 amino acids. The J segment lost 3 bases and the V segment lost 5 bases, leaving 8 bases of the junction unmatched. The CDR3: CASSRQGAVANEKLFF. DNA for the CDR3: TGTGCCAGTAGTCGGCAGGGGGCGGTGGCTAATGAAAAACTGTTTTTT.

The genes are TRBV5-1 and TRBJ2-3, with 9 bases fitting TRBD2. The CDR3 extends over 14 amino acids. The V segment lost 0 bases and the J segment 5 bases; nucleotides outside the gene matches: 1. Germline V gene sequence: CDR1 SGHRS, CDR2 YFSETQ. In DNA, the CDR3 is TGCGCCAGCAGCTTGGGCGGGAGGGAAGATACGCAGTATTTT. As protein: CASSLGGREDTQYF. The full variable domain, rest sourced from reference TRBV5-1 and TRBJ2-3, is KAGVTQTPRYLIKTRGQQVTLSCSPISGHRSVSWYQQTPGQGLQFLFEYFSETQRNKGNFPGRFSGRQFSNSRSEMNVSTLELGDSALYLCASSLGGREDTQYFGPGTRLTVL.

This chain uses TRBV28 with TRBJ2-1, with D possibly matching TRBD2 (5 bases). Trimming took 6 bases from V and 0 from J, leaving 12 bases between them. The CDR3 has 15 residues. Germline V CDR1 and CDR2: MDHEN, SYDVKM. CDR3 DNA: TGTGCCAGCAGCCCCCCTGGGAGCTCCTACAATGAGCAGTTCTTC. Residues: CASSPPGSSYNEQFF. Together with reference TRBV28 and TRBJ2-1, the CDR3 gives the full variable domain: DVKVTQSSRYLVKRTGEKVFLECVQDMDHENMFWYRQDPGLGLRLIYFSYDVKMKEKGDIPEGYSVSREKKERFSLILESASTNQTSMYLCASSPPGSSYNEQFFGPGTRLTVL.

The chain joins TRBV6-5 to TRBJ2-7; 11 bases match TRBD2. The J segment lost 4 bases and the V segment lost 3 bases, leaving 2 bases of the junction unmatched. The CDR3 has 14 residues. Germline assignment: CDR1 MNHEY and CDR2 SVGAGI. CDR3 region: CASSYTSGGYEQYF. CDR3 in DNA: TGTGCCAGCAGTTATACTAGCGGGGGTTACGAGCAGTACTTC.

CDR3 in amino acids: CASSQGVMGGDSPLHF. CDR3 nucleotide sequence: TGTGCCAGCAGCCAAGGGGTGATGGGAGGGGATTCACCCCTCCACTTT. The chain couples TRBV3-1 (or the pseudogene TRBV3-2) to TRBJ1-6, with D possibly matching TRBD1 (5 bases). Germline CDR1 LGHDT, CDR2 YNNKEL (reference sequence). Deletions cut 1 base from V and 8 bases from J, with 15 bases between. This CDR3 spans 16 amino acids.

The V gene is TRBV20-1, the J gene TRBJ2-4, with D possibly matching TRBD2 (6 bases). Germline loops: CDR1 DFQATT, CDR2 SNEGSKA (reference sequence). This CDR3 has 13 residues. Trimming cost V 3 bases and J 2 bases, with 8 bases left between them. CDR3 nucleotides: TGCAGTGCTAGTGCGGGAACCAAAAACATTCAGTACTTC. Protein product: CSASAGTKNIQYF.

J is TRBJ2-3 and V is TRBV30; D remains ambiguous. Germline V gene data show CDR1 as GTSNPN and CDR2 as SVGIG (reference sequence). This CDR3 spans 11 amino acids. The V end lost 3 bases, the J end lost 8 bases, and 9 bases lay between the germline ends. DNA of the CDR3: TGTGCCTGGAGCTATTTCGGTACGCAGTATTTT. Its translation is CAWSYFGTQYF. The variable domain in full, completed from reference TRBV30 and TRBJ2-3, reads SQTIHQWPATLVQPVGSPLSLECTVEGTSNPNLYWYRQAAGRGLQLLFYSVGIGQISSEVPQNLSASRPQDRQFILSSKKLLLSDSGFYLCAWSYFGTQYFGPGTRLTVL.

The chain carries TRBV7-3 and TRBJ2-1, with D perhaps TRBD2 (7 bases). Germline V gene lookup returns CDR1 SGHTA and CDR2 FQGTGA. Between the trimmed V and J ends, which lost 4 bases and 0 bases, there was a span of 16 bases. The CDR3 has 17 amino acids. Here the CDR3 reads CASSSARGAYSYNEQFF. The DNA of the CDR3 is TGTGCCAGCAGCTCAGCTCGGGGGGCCTACTCCTACAATGAGCAGTTCTTC.

The chain combines TRBV9 with TRBJ2-7, with TRBD1 matching 8 bases. Germline CDR1 SGDLS, CDR2 YYNGEE. Trimming at V came to 1 base and at J to 4 bases, leaving 10 bases not matched to a gene. The CDR3 has 16 amino acids. DNA for the CDR3: TGTGCCAGCAGCGTAAGGGCCAGGGGGCCGCTTTACGAGCAGTACTTC. Translated, it gives CASSVRARGPLYEQYF. The variable domain in full, with the rest retrieved from reference TRBV9 and TRBJ2-7, is DSGVTQTPKHLITATGQRVTLRCSPRSGDLSVYWYQQSLDQGLQFLIQYYNGEERAKGNILERFSAQQFPDLHSELNLSSLELGDSALYFCASSVRARGPLYEQYFGPGTRLTVT.

V usage is TRBV11-3 and J usage is TRBJ2-7, with D possibly matching TRBD2 (6 bases). CDR1 and CDR2 (germline): SGHNT, YENEEA. The CDR3 contains 15 residues. Trimming took 1 base from V and 5 from J, leaving 15 bases between them. In DNA form, the CDR3 reads TGTGCCAGCAGCTTAGGCCGAGGAGGGGACCACGAGCAGTACTTC. Translating gives CASSLGRGGDHEQYF. Combining the CDR3 with reference TRBV11-3 and TRBJ2-7 gives the whole variable domain EAGVVQSPRYKIIEKKQPVAFWCNPISGHNTLYWYLQNLGQGPELLIRYENEEAVDDSQLPKDRFSAERLKGVDSTLKIQPAELGDSAVYLCASSLGRGGDHEQYFGPGTRLTVT.

The V call is TRBV15, the J call TRBJ2-1; the D gene is possibly TRBD2 (5 bases). CDR1 is LNHNV, CDR2 YYDKDF, per germline (reference sequence). The CDR3 is made up of 12 amino acids. The V end lost 0 bases, the J end lost 14 bases, and 11 bases lay between the germline ends. The CDR3 DNA follows: TGTGCCACCAGCAGAGATGTGCAAGCGGAGTTCTTC. Amino acids: CATSRDVQAEFF.

This clone occurred once. This chain connects TRBV28 to TRBJ2-3, with 8 bases fitting TRBD2. Germline V CDR1 and CDR2: MDHEN, SYDVKM. V was pared by 3 bases and J by 2 bases, with 4 bases of the junction left unmatched. The length of the CDR3 is 15 residues. The CDR3 region has the DNA TGTGCCAGCAGTTTCCCCGGGGGGGCCACAGATACGCAGTATTTT. Translation: CASSFPGGATDTQYF.